The clone carrying this T cell receptor beta chain appeared a single time. This entry belongs to a study of blood T cell repertoires in COVID-19. CDR1 is MDHEN and CDR2 is SYDVKM in the germline V gene. V lost 5 bases to trimming and J lost 4 bases, with 8 bases between them. CDR3 length equals 13 residues. The assay was immunoSEQ multiplex PCR, and TCRdb's table has in-frame clones only and misses some. The data contain some 150,000 clones, 65% to 90% of them seen just once; the ten biggest clones take up about 16%. The sequencing input was PBMCs or T cells enriched from blood (not recorded which). This clonotype was obtained from a man between 45 and 60 years old who had recovered from COVID-19. The chain carries TRBV28 and TRBJ2-2; no reliable D call. The CDR3 loop is CASSRVTTGELFF. Written as DNA, the CDR3 is TGTGCCAGCAGTCGCGTCACCACCGGGGAGCTGTTTTTT.